This section outlines one TCR beta chain sequence together with its context. The antigen remains unidentified. These data are taken from a study of blood T cells in healthy people across ages. Findings and caveats of the study: The fall in TCR beta diversity per million T cells was roughly linear with age. Observed TCR beta diversity showed a strong correlation with the percentage of naive T cells as measured by flow cytometry.

Trimming removed 0 bases from V and 2 bases from J, with 14 bases in between. The germline gives CDR1 KGHSH, CDR2 LQKENI. The length of the CDR3 is 16 residues. Through a sample-barcoded 5' primer and a J-beta primer mix, a second PCR was run for roughly 7 to 12 cycles. One entry per CDR3 protein results from TCRdb running MiXCR on the 5' RACE reads. The data hold 910,000 or so distinct CDR3 sequences, with roughly half observed a single time. The chain recombines TRBV18 with TRBJ2-7; TRBD1 is a possible D gene (6 bases). The sample comprised blood. This clonotype was sampled from a woman aged 55-69 years in good health. The CDR3 DNA reads as TGTGCCAGCTCACCACCTGGGGCAAGGGGGACCTACGAGCAGTACTTC. Translating gives CASSPPGARGTYEQYF.